Below are 5 T cell receptor beta chains sequenced from a single sample in a study of blood T cells in healthy people across ages. The authors ran a second PCR of roughly 6 to 12 cycles using a sample-barcoded 5' primer and a J-beta primer mix. A single record per CDR3 protein comes from TCRdb applying MiXCR to the 5' RACE reads. The sample yields about a million distinct CDR3 sequences, roughly half seen once. Sequences were obtained from blood. The receptors here all came from a woman aged 55 to 70 in good health.

To note about this clonotype: At one boundary the junction diverges from the germline segment, which might be a read error. The rearrangement links TRBV7-2 to TRBJ1-5, with 7 nucleotides matching TRBD1. This CDR3 comprises 17 residues. CDR1 and CDR2 from the germline V gene are SGHTA and FQGNSA. This CDR3 reads CANSPPGGDGGNQPQHF. The CDR3 coding sequence is TGTGCCAACAGCCCTCCAGGGGGAGATGGCGGCAATCAGCCCCAGCATTTT.

In regard to this clonotype: A read error may explain this, as a much larger clone is one base away. CDR3 nucleotides: TGTGCCGGCAGTGAATGGGACAGGTTGCCCTACGAGCAGTACTTC. This sequence encodes CAGSEWDRLPYEQYF. The chain has TRBV25-1 and TRBJ2-7; 8 bases agree with TRBD1. This CDR3 has 15 amino acids. Germline CDR1 and CDR2: MGHDK and SYGVNS.

This chain connects TRBV20-1 to TRBJ1-2; 11 positions agree with TRBD1. Germline CDR1 is DFQATT and CDR2 is SNEGSKA (reference sequence). This CDR3 spans 14 amino acids. V lost 5 bases and J lost 8; bases outside the gene matches: 10. In DNA, the CDR3 is TGCAGTGCTTCCGGGACAGGGGGTCGATGGGGCTACACCTTC. Protein: CSASGTGGRWGYTF.

This clonotype occurred a few times. The genes are TRBV9 and TRBJ2-5; 10 bases are a match to TRBD2. The CDR3 contains 14 residues. Germline values: CDR1 SGDLS, CDR2 YYNGEE. The V and J ends lost 2 bases and 4 bases, in that order; junction bases with no gene match: 2. The CDR3 DNA is TGTGCCAGCAGCGTCGCTAGCGGGAGAGAGACCCAGTACTTC. Translated: CASSVASGRETQYF.

This clonotype was found many times. The chain joins TRBV29-1 to TRBJ2-4; D is ambiguous. The ends were cut back, 7 bases at V and 0 bases at J, with 7 bases in the middle. Germline loops: CDR1 SQVTM, CDR2 ANQGSEA. The CDR3 totals 12 residues. CDR3 in DNA: TGCAGCGGTGGGTTAGCCAAAAACATTCAGTACTTC. Amino acid sequence: CSGGLAKNIQYF.